This T cell receptor beta chain was observed in a study of blood T cell repertoires in COVID-19. Study summary: T cells, B-cell-depleted T cells, or PBMCs provided the cDNA or gDNA that served as material.

CDR1 SGHKS and CDR2 YYEKEE come from the germline V gene (reference sequence). The CDR3 sequence is 11 residues long. In its sample, this clone was seen once. Germline and junction disagree at one end, which may indicate a read error. Generated by immunoSEQ multiplex PCR, the TCRdb table keeps only in-frame clones and is missing some. The data hold roughly 250,000 clones, with roughly 90% observed a single time. This TCR came from a man aged 55 to 70 who had recovered from COVID-19. The sample consisted of peripheral blood. The rearrangement joins TRBV5-5 to TRBJ2-1; 7 bases match TRBD2. The CDR3 DNA reads as TGTGCCAGCAGCTTGTTGGGACGGGGGGTCTTC. This encodes CASSLLGRGVF.